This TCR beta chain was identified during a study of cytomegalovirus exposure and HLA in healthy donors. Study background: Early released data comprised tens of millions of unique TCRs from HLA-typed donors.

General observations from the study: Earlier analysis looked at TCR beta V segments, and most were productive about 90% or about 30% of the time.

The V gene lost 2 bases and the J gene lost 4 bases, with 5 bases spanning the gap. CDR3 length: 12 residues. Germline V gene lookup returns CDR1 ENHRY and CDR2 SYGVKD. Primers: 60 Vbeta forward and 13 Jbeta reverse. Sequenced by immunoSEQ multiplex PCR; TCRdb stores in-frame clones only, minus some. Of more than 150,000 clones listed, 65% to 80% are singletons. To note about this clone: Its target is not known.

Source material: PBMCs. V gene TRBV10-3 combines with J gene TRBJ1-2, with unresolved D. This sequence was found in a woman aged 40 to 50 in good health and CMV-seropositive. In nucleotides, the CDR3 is TGTGCCATCAGTGAGGGAGCCTATGGCTACACCTTC. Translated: CAISEGAYGYTF.